The 26 T cell receptor beta chains below come from one sample, sequenced in a study of blood T cell repertoires in COVID-19. The assay was immunoSEQ multiplex PCR, and TCRdb's table has in-frame clones only and misses some. The sample holds about 180,000 clones; about 83% are singletons and the top ten take approximately 1.5%. Input material: peripheral blood. These receptor sequences come from a human donor in a cohort sampled during active COVID-19.

This clone turned up a few times. The J gene is TRBJ1-1, the V gene TRBV6-5; 10 bases fit TRBD1. The CDR3 extends over 15 amino acids. Germline CDR1 reads MNHEY; CDR2 reads SVGAGI. Losses at the gene ends were 3 bases for V and 5 bases for J; bases not matched to a gene: 6. CDR3 amino acids: CASSYMGQGMTEAFF. DNA of the CDR3: TGTGCCAGCAGTTATATGGGACAGGGGATGACTGAAGCTTTCTTT.

V is TRBV4-1 and J is TRBJ2-5; 13 bases align to TRBD2. This CDR3 has 18 residues. Losses at the gene ends were 4 bases for V and 2 bases for J; bases not matched to a gene: 10. Per the germline V gene, CDR1 is MGHRA and CDR2 is YSYEKL. The CDR3 DNA reads TGCGCCAGCAGCCTCCGACTAGCGGGGGGAGGGAGTCAAGAGACCCAGTACTTC. Translation gives CASSLRLAGGGSQETQYF.

V and J are TRBV10-2 and TRBJ2-6; D remains unclear. The CDR3 is made up of 14 amino acids. Germline CDR1 and CDR2: WSHSY and SAAADI. Deletions cut 6 bases from V and 1 base from J, with 7 bases between. In DNA form, the CDR3 reads TGCGCCAGCAGCCACAAGTCTGGGGCCAACGTCCTGACTTTC. Translation: CASSHKSGANVLTF.

The chain joins TRBV13 to TRBJ1-6; TRBD1 might be the D (6 bases). Trimming cost V 2 bases and J 0 bases, with 11 bases left between them. Looked up from germline, CDR1 is PRHDT and CDR2 is FYEKMQ (reference sequence). This CDR3 is built from 17 residues. As DNA, the CDR3 is TGTGCCAGCAGCTTAAGACAGGCGCGCTCCTATAATTCACCCCTCCACTTT. Its protein is CASSLRQARSYNSPLHF.

CDR3 DNA: TGCGCCAGCAGCCCCCCGGGGGGTGGTCGGGGCTACACCTTC. Protein product: CASSPPGGGRGYTF. The rearrangement uses TRBV4-3 and TRBJ1-2; TRBD1 might be the D (5 bases). Germline CDR1 and CDR2: LGHNA and YSLEER. V gave up 4 bases and J gave up 8 bases, with 17 bases separating them. The CDR3 is 14 residues long.

This clone was picked up one time. This chain uses TRBV21-1 with TRBJ2-1; whether TRBD2, the table's D call, matches the DNA was not checked. TRBV21-1 is a pseudogene locus. The CDR3 consists of 15 residues. CDR3: CASSKGPGGDNEQFF. Here the CDR3 DNA reads TGTGCCAGCAGCAAAGGGCCAGGAGGAGACAATGAGCAGTTCTTC.

This sequence joins TRBV7-9 and TRBJ2-7; TRBD1 agrees at 8 bases. V lost 1 base and J lost 5; bases outside the gene matches: 4. The CDR3 length is 14 residues. From germline, CDR1 is SEHNR and CDR2 FQNEAQ (reference sequence). In nucleotides, the CDR3 is TGTGCCAGCAGCTTAGGGCAGGGGGCCGACGAGCAGTACTTC. Residues: CASSLGQGADEQYF.

The V call is TRBV29-1, the J call TRBJ2-5; possible D gene TRBD2, 7 bases. Germline V gene lookup returns CDR1 SQVTM and CDR2 ANQGSEA. With 5 bases removed from V and 3 bases from J, the gap between germline ends came to 16 bases. The CDR3 runs 14 residues. CDR3 region: CSVSGGYTKETQYF. The CDR3 region has the DNA TGCAGCGTTTCGGGGGGCTATACCAAAGAGACCCAGTACTTC.

This chain joins TRBV6-2 or TRBV6-3 and TRBJ1-2, with D perhaps matching TRBD1 (5 bases). The CDR3 covers 14 residues. In germline, CDR1 is MNHEY, CDR2 SVGEGT. V lost 6 bases and J 4 bases, leaving 15 bases between the germline ends. CDR3 region: CASSPDPTVYGYTF. DNA for the CDR3: TGTGCCAGCAGCCCCGACCCGACAGTCTATGGCTACACCTTC.

The V gene is TRBV5-4, the J gene TRBJ2-5; 10 bases line up with TRBD2. Germline trimming cut 5 bases from V and 5 bases from J; bases unmatched to any gene: 3. CDR1 and CDR2 (germline): SGHNT, YYREEE (reference sequence). The CDR3 contains 13 residues. CDR3 sequence reads: CASRSGRAETQYF. Written as DNA, the CDR3 is TGTGCCAGCAGGAGCGGGAGGGCCGAGACCCAGTACTTC. The complete variable domain, with remaining parts taken from reference TRBV5-4 and TRBJ2-5, reads ETGVTQSPTHLIKTRGQQVTLRCSSQSGHNTVSWYQQALGQGPQFIFQYYREEENGRGNFPPRFSGLQFPNYSSELNVNALELDDSALYLCASRSGRAETQYFGPGTRLLVL.

The chain employs TRBV14 and TRBJ1-2, with D possibly being TRBD1 (6 bases). CDR3 length equals 13 residues. In germline, CDR1 is SGHDN, CDR2 FVKESK. With 6 bases removed from V and 1 base from J, the gap between germline ends came to 9 bases. The CDR3 is CASRGGVNYGYTF. In DNA form, the CDR3 reads TGTGCCAGCAGAGGGGGGGTTAACTATGGCTACACCTTC.

This clone was observed a handful of times. The rearrangement uses TRBV5-5 and TRBJ1-5; maybe TRBD1 (6 bases). This CDR3 spans 16 amino acids. From germline, CDR1 is SGHKS and CDR2 YYEKEE (reference sequence). V was shortened by 0 bases and J by 6 bases, with 16 bases between the two germline ends. In DNA form, the CDR3 reads TGTGCCAGCAGCTTGGCCCTACAGGGTGTGGGTCAGCCCCAGCATTTT. It codes for CASSLALQGVGQPQHF. Together with reference TRBV5-5 and TRBJ1-5, the CDR3 gives the full variable domain: DAGVTQSPTHLIKTRGQQVTLRCSPISGHKSVSWYQQVLGQGPQFIFQYYEKEERGRGNFPDRFSARQFPNYSSELNVNALLLGDSALYLCASSLALQGVGQPQHFGDGTRLSIL.

The chain links TRBV4-1 to TRBJ2-7; TRBD1 matches 9 bases. Germline-derived CDR1 and CDR2 are MGHRA and YSYEKL. The CDR3 length is 16 residues. The V and J ends lost 4 bases and 3 bases, in that order; junction bases with no gene match: 10. The CDR3 DNA reads as TGCGCCAGCAGCCGGAAGGAACCGGGACAGGGCTACGAGCAGTACTTC. Amino acids: CASSRKEPGQGYEQYF.

The chain employs TRBV2 and TRBJ1-1; tentative D call: TRBD1 (5 bases). This CDR3 comprises 13 residues. The V gene's germline CDR1 is SNHLY and CDR2 FYNNEI. Trimming removed 3 bases from V and 1 base from J, with 6 bases in between. The chain's CDR3 is CASSDQGNTEAFF. CDR3 sequence (DNA): TGTGCCAGCAGTGACCAGGGGAACACTGAAGCTTTCTTT.

The CDR3 DNA follows: TGTGCCAGTAACCCCTCGGGTCTTGTCTCTGGGGCCAACGTCCTGACTTTC. It yields the protein CASNPSGLVSGANVLTF. The V and J genes are TRBV19 and TRBJ2-6; D remains ambiguous. Germline V lookup: CDR1 LNHDA, CDR2 SQIVND (reference sequence). With 7 bases removed from V and 0 bases from J, the gap between germline ends came to 16 bases. The CDR3 covers 17 residues.

This clone was seen once. The CDR3 coding sequence is TGTGCCAGCTCACCACGGGGAAGCGGGGTGAACACCGGGGAGCTGTTTTTT. Translation: CASSPRGSGVNTGELFF. The chain combines TRBV18 with TRBJ2-2, with 7 bases matching TRBD2. J lost 1 base, V lost 1 base, and 6 bases had no gene match. The CDR3 sequence is 17 residues long. In germline, CDR1 is KGHSH, CDR2 LQKENI.

This clone was observed a few times. J is TRBJ2-1 and V is TRBV6-2 or TRBV6-3; 9 bases match TRBD1. After removal of 6 bases from V and 1 base from J, the junction contained 4 bases not matched to a gene. The CDR3 runs 15 residues. Germline V gene sequence: CDR1 MNHEY, CDR2 SVGEGT. As DNA, the CDR3 is TGTGCCAGCAGCCTGGACAGGGGTTCCTACAATGAGCAGTTCTTC. This sequence encodes CASSLDRGSYNEQFF.

For this clone: Different DNA sequences within this sample yield the same CDR3. The chain is built from TRBV7-9 and TRBJ2-7, with 8 positions matching TRBD1. CDR1 SEHNR and CDR2 FQNEAQ come from the germline V gene (reference sequence). The CDR3 runs to 13 residues. V lost 2 bases and J lost 3; bases outside the gene matches: 0. CDR3 DNA sequence: TGTGCCAGCAGCTTAACAGGGGGCTACGAGCAGTACTTC. This codes for CASSLTGGYEQYF.

This chain joins TRBV19 and TRBJ2-7; 7 positions match TRBD1. Germline-derived CDR1 and CDR2 are LNHDA and SQIVND (reference sequence). The CDR3 extends over 14 amino acids. With V trimmed by 5 bases and J by 1 base, 5 bases remained unmatched. The CDR3 loop reads CASSGDSTSYEQYF. Written as DNA, the CDR3 is TGTGCCAGTAGTGGGGACAGTACTTCCTACGAGCAGTACTTC.

The rearrangement links TRBV10-3 to TRBJ2-7, with 8 nucleotides matching TRBD2. The V segment lost 3 bases and the J segment 1 base; nucleotides outside the gene matches: 8. CDR3 length equals 16 residues. The germline V gene has CDR1 ENHRY and CDR2 SYGVKD. DNA for the CDR3: TGTGCCATCAGTGATGTAACTAGCGGAGTTTCCTACGAGCAGTACTTC. Translated: CAISDVTSGVSYEQYF.

This sequence joins TRBV7-2 and TRBJ2-7; 8 bases are a match to TRBD2. V was clipped by 2 bases and J by 6 bases; unmatched bases: 6. This CDR3 is built from 14 residues. Per the germline V gene, CDR1 is SGHTA and CDR2 is FQGNSA. The CDR3 is CASSLTSGGGEQYF. The CDR3 nucleotides read TGTGCCAGCAGCTTAACGTCGGGAGGGGGCGAGCAGTACTTC.

The chain employs TRBV6-2 or TRBV6-3 and TRBJ2-4; 13 nucleotides line up with TRBD2. CDR1 is MNHEY, CDR2 SVGEGT, per germline. Trimming took 6 bases from V and 3 from J; bases not matched to a gene: 17. CDR3 length equals 20 residues. In DNA, the CDR3 is TGTGCCAGCAGACCTGCTACTAGCGGGGGGGCCGTATCGGACAAAAACATTCAGTACTTC. Translating gives CASRPATSGGAVSDKNIQYF.

This rearrangement joins TRBV9 to TRBJ2-5; possibly TRBD1 for D (7 bases). Trimming took 4 bases from V and 5 from J, leaving 15 bases between them. CDR1 SGDLS and CDR2 YYNGEE come from the germline V gene. The CDR3 covers 14 residues. CDR3 nucleotides: TGTGCCAGCAGCATCGACAGGGAGGCGGAGACCCAGTACTTC. This codes for CASSIDREAETQYF.

This clone was recorded once. The genes are TRBV6-5 and TRBJ1-5; no reliable D call. Germline CDR1 and CDR2: MNHEY and SVGAGI. Trimming took 8 bases from V and 0 from J, leaving 8 bases between them. CDR3 length: 13 residues. The CDR3 DNA reads TGTGCCAGCGGGAGGTATAGCAATCAGCCCCAGCATTTT. It yields the protein CASGRYSNQPQHF.

V gene TRBV7-8 combines with J gene TRBJ2-7; D is perhaps TRBD2 (5 bases). The CDR3 has 11 amino acids. CDR1 and CDR2 from the germline V gene are SGHVS and FQNEAQ. Trimming removed 5 bases from V and 4 bases from J, with 6 bases in between. The CDR3 coding sequence is TGTGCCAGCAGCCGGACTTACGAGCAGTACTTC. It yields the protein CASSRTYEQYF.

This sequence joins TRBV6-4 and TRBJ2-3; weak D call: TRBD2 (6 bases). CDR1 is MRHNA and CDR2 is SNTAGT in the germline V gene. V lost 2 bases to trimming and J lost 0 bases, with 6 bases between them. This CDR3 has 14 residues. The CDR3 here is CASSDSGSTDTQYF. DNA for the CDR3: TGTGCCAGCAGTGACAGCGGGAGCACAGATACGCAGTATTTT.